A selection of T cell receptor beta chains follows, all from one sample in a study of blood T cell repertoires in COVID-19. Data came from immunoSEQ multiplex PCR; TCRdb stores just in-frame clones and leaves some out. Of roughly 160,000 clones in the sample, just over 85% are singletons; the top ten hold around 8.2%. The specimen sequenced was peripheral blood. Receptors were obtained from a man in his fifties or sixties with acute or convalescent COVID-19. Both conserved end residues are part of each CDR3. The D gene is left open where the match is weak. Clone size is stated in some rows and not others, as once, few, many or a class when expanded.

V	size	D	J	CDR3	DNA
TRBV3-1/TRBV3-2	few	TRBD2	TRBJ2-1	CASSRMTSGGYNEQFF	TGTGCCAGCAGCCGCATGACTAGCGGGGGGTACAATGAGCAGTTCTTC
TRBV3-1/TRBV3-2	.	.	TRBJ1-5	CASSPPGNQPQHF	TGTGCCAGCAGCCCTCCTGGCAATCAGCCCCAGCATTTT
TRBV7-9	.	.	TRBJ2-3	CASSLTDTQYF	TGTGCCAGCAGCCTCACAGATACGCAGTATTTT
TRBV6-6	.	.	TRBJ1-1	CASRVGQPNTEAFF	TGTGCCAGCAGGGTCGGACAGCCGAACACTGAAGCTTTCTTT
TRBV21-1	.	.	TRBJ2-7	CASSPISPAGGPQGEQYF	TGTGCCAGCAGCCCTATCTCCCCAGCGGGAGGGCCTCAGGGGGAGCAGTACTTC
TRBV30	.	TRBD1	TRBJ2-7	CAWNRGNYEQYF	TGTGCCTGGAACAGGGGGAATTACGAGCAGTACTTC
TRBV27	.	TRBD1	TRBJ1-2	CASTPRQGYYGYTF	TGTGCCAGCACCCCAAGACAGGGTTACTATGGCTACACCTTC
TRBV11-2	.	.	TRBJ2-3	CASSFSGGWGADTQYF	TGTGCCAGCAGCTTTTCGGGGGGCTGGGGGGCAGATACGCAGTATTTT
TRBV5-1	.	.	TRBJ2-2	CASSLLSTGELFF	TGCGCCAGCAGCTTGCTGAGTACCGGGGAGCTGTTTTTT
TRBV20-1	.	.	TRBJ2-5	CSAPTQYF	TGCAGTGCCCCTACCCAGTACTTC
TRBV27	.	TRBD1	TRBJ2-2	CASGSGTGPLSGELFF	TGTGCCAGCGGTTCCGGGACAGGGCCTCTGTCCGGGGAGCTGTTTTTT
TRBV5-6	.	.	TRBJ2-5	CASSLSSEETQYF	TGTGCCAGCAGCTTGTCTAGCGAGGAGACCCAGTACTTC
TRBV10-2	.	.	TRBJ1-5	CASSESGRNQPQHF	TGCGCCAGCAGTGAGTCCGGCAGGAATCAGCCCCAGCATTTT
TRBV10-3	.	TRBD2	TRBJ2-5	CAISESPSGRAGLETQYF	TGTGCCATCAGTGAGTCCCCGAGCGGGAGGGCCGGTCTGGAGACCCAGTACTTC